This T cell receptor beta chain comes out of a study of T-cell reconstitution after alpha-beta-depleted transplantation in children (dated by TCRdb to 2016 to 2017). Turning to the overall study: Using TCR repertoire profiling, the study quantitatively followed how T-cell immune reconstitution unfolded in children after TCRalphabeta/CD19-depleted allogeneic hematopoietic cell transplantation.

General conclusions and limits of the study: Over subsequent months, a decline in hyperexpanded clone frequencies was noted, and after one year, T-cell counts and TCRbeta diversity were mostly ascribed to newly produced T cells. The apparently early alphabetaT-cell count recovery about two months after transplant was reportedly dependent on only several hundred rapidly expanded clones derived from non-depleted graft cells. In some patients, the high TCRbeta diversity seen at day 60 was put down to recipient T cells and intrathymic progenitors that had survived conditioning.

Notes on this clonotype: Its antigen remains unidentified. No base-level quality is on record; no much larger clone is a single base apart.

What this sample's treatment or condition label stands for: allogeneic hematopoietic cell transplantation with graft depleted of TCRalphabeta T cells and CD19 B cells. TCRalphabeta/CD19-depleted allogeneic hematopoietic cell grafts were given to the transplant recipients, all of whom were children. The library relied on PCR. The sample was run on an Illumina HiSeq 2500. TCR libraries were prepared with molecular barcoding, using unique molecular identifiers to normalize TCRbeta repertoire quantification. TCRdb's own reprocessing of the public reads used fastp at Q25 and MiXCR and kept productive beta chains. When rows share a CDR3 protein, they turn into one entry using the most common DNA and genes. For this sample the table gives 350,000 to 500,000 distinct CDR3 sequences, of which 43% were detected only once. 27% of the sample lies in the top ten. Measured from the cysteine to the phenylalanine, the CDR3 is 16 residues long. CDR3 DNA only is kept here, 48 bases in frame from base 1. From V the trimming removes 3 bases and from J it removes 4 bases, while the gene matches leave 3 bases of the junction unaccounted for. The germline V gene provides CDR1 SGHTA and CDR2 FQGTGA.

Here the sequenced sample was PBMCs, taken before TCRalphabeta/CD19-depleted stem cell transplant. The rearranged segments are TRBV7-3 and TRBJ2-3, and 14 bases in between align with TRBD2. This clonotype was obtained from a girl aged 2-10 years with aplastic anemia, due to receive a stem cell transplant. The CDR3 region reads CASSFKGLAGADTQYF. The nucleotide sequence reads as follows: TGTGCCAGCAGCTTCAAGGGACTAGCGGGAGCAGATACGCAGTATTTT.